This T cell receptor beta chain was sequenced in a study of T-cell reconstitution after alpha-beta-depleted transplantation in children (dated by TCRdb to about 2016). Background on the whole study: Using TCR repertoire profiling, the study followed T-cell immune reconstitution in a quantitative way in children after TCRalphabeta/CD19-depleted allogeneic hematopoietic cell transplantation.

This sample's treatment or condition label indicates: allogeneic hematopoietic cell transplantation with graft depleted of TCRalphabeta T cells and CD19 B cells. Transplant recipients were children who received TCRalphabeta/CD19-depleted allogeneic hematopoietic cell grafts. On the study overall, not on this receptor specifically: Apparently early alphabetaT-cell count recovery about two months after transplant reportedly relied on only several hundred rapidly expanded clones derived from non-depleted graft cells. In some patients, high TCRbeta diversity at day 60 was attributed to recipient T cells and intrathymic progenitors that had survived conditioning. Over the following months the frequencies of hyperexpanded clones went down, and after one year T-cell counts and TCRbeta diversity were mostly credited to newly produced T cells.

Germline trimming amounts to 1 base on V and 3 bases on J, with 6 as the count of junction bases outside the gene matches. The germline V gene (reference sequence) gives CDR1 as LNHNV and CDR2 as YYDKDF. From the cysteine through the phenylalanine, the CDR3 covers 16 amino acids. The read is trimmed to its CDR3 DNA, 48 bases read in frame from base 1. The library relied on PCR. The instrument was an Illumina HiSeq 2500. TCR library preparation used molecular barcoding, with unique molecular identifiers applied to normalize quantification of the TCRbeta repertoire. TCRdb reworked the public reads: Q25 trimming with fastp, MiXCR clone assembly, productive beta chains retained. Entries are consolidated by CDR3 protein sequence, retaining the most common genes and DNA. The sample has 200,000 or so distinct CDR3 sequences on record, around 5.9% of them singletons. The top ten hold just over 4.5% of the sample.

The table lists this clonotype with many counts. No cognate antigen has been identified for it. Qualities for individual bases were not recorded, and no much larger clone is one base off. This receptor was taken from a girl less than two years old with combined immunodeficiency, due to receive a stem cell transplant. Sequenced here: PBMCs, sampled before TCRalphabeta/CD19-depleted stem cell transplant. Recombination joined TRBV15 with TRBJ2-1; TRBD1 lines up with 7 middle nucleotides. The DNA sequence is given as TGTGCCACCAGCAGAGTAGGGCAGGGGGTCTACAATGAGCAGTTCTTC. This is translated as CATSRVGQGVYNEQFF.